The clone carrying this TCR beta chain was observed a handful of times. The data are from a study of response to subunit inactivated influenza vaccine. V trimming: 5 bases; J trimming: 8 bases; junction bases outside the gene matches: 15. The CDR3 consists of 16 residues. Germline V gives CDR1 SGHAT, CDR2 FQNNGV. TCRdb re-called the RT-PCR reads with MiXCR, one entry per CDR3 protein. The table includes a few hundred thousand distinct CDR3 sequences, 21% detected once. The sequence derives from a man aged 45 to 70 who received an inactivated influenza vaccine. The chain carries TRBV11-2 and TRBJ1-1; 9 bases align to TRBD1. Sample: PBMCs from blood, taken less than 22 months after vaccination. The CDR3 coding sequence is TGTGCCAGCAGCCCGTCGACAGGGGGTCGCCCGCCCGAAGCTTTCTTT. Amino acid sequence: CASSPSTGGRPPEAFF.